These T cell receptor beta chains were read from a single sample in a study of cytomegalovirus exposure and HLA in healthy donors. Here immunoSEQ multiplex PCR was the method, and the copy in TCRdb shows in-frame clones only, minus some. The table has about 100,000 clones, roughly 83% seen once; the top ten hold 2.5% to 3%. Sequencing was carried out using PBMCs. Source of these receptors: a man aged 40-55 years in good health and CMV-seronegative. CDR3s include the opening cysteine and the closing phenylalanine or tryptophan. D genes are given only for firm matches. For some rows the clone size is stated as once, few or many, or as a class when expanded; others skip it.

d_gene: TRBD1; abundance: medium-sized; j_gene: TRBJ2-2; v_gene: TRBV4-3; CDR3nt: TGCGCCAGCAGCCACTCCGGGACAGGGCTAAACACCGGGGAGCTGTTTTTT; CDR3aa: CASSHSGTGLNTGELFF
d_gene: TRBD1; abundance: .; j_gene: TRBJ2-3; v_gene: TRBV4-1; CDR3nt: TGCGCCAGCAGCCAAGAGGGACAGTTCAAGGCAGATACGCAGTATTTT; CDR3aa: CASSQEGQFKADTQYF
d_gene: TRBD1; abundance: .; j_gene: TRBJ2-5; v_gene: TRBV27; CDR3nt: TGTGCCAGCAGTCTCCGGACAGGGCAAGAGACCCAGTACTTC; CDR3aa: CASSLRTGQETQYF
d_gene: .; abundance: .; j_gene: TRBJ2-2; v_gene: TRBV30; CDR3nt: TGTGCCTGGAGTTACAGGGGAGGCACCGGGGAGCTGTTTTTT; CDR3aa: CAWSYRGGTGELFF
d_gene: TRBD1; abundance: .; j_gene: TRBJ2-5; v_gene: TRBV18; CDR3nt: TGTGCCAGCTCACCGGCAGGGGGCGCAGAGACCCAGTACTTC; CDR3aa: CASSPAGGAETQYF
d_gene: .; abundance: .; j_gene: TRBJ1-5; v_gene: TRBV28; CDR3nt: TGTGCCAGCAGTCCGCTCGCGGGTCAGCCCCAGCATTTT; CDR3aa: CASSPLAGQPQHF
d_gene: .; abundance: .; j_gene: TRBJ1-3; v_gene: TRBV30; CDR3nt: TGTGCCTGGAGTCCGGGAATCTCCCTCTCTGGAAACACCATATATTTT; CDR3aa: CAWSPGISLSGNTIYF
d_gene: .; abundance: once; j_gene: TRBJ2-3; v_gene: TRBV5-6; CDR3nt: TGTGCCAGCAGCTTCCCGGGGAATACGCAGTATTTT; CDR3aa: CASSFPGNTQYF
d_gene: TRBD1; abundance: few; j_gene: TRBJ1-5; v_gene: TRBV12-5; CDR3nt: TGTGCTAGTGGTTTCGAAAAGGAACAGGGGGCTAAAGGCAATCAGCCCCAGCATTTT; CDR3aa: CASGFEKEQGAKGNQPQHF
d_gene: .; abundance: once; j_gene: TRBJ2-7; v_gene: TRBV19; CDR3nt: TGTGCCAGTAGTATAGACAGGGACTACGAGCAGTACTTC; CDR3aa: CASSIDRDYEQYF
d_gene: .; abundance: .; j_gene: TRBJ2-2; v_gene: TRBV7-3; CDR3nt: TGTGCCAGCAGCTTAATGGCCACCGGGGAGCTGTTTTTT; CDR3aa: CASSLMATGELFF
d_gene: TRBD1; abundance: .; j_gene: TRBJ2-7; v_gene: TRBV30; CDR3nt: TGTGCCTGGAGTAGGCCCGGGACAGCCTACGAGCAGTACTTC; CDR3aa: CAWSRPGTAYEQYF
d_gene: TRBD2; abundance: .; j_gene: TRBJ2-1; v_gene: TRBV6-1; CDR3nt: TGTGCCAGCAGTGAAAGGGCGGGACTAGCTGAGCAGTTCTTC; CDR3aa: CASSERAGLAEQFF
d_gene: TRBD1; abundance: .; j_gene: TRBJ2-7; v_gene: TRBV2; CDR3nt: TGTGCCAGCAGGGTGACAGGGTCCTCCTACGAGCAGTACTTC; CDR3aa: CASRVTGSSYEQYF
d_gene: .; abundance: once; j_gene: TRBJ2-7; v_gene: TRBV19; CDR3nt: TGTGCCAGTAGTATAGGGACTTCCTACGAGCAGTACTTC; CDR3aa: CASSIGTSYEQYF
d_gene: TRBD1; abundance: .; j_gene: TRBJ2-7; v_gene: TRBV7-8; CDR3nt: TGCGCCAGCAGACCCACGGACAGGGATCATCAATACTTC; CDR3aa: CASRPTDRDHQYF
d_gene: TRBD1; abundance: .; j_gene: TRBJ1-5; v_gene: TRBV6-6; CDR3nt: TGTGCCACCGACAGGGGCGGCAATCAGCCCCAGCATTTT; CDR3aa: CATDRGGNQPQHF
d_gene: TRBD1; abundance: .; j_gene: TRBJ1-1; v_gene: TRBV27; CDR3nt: TGTGCCAGCAGTTTTGATGAGCCGGGACAGGGAATTGAAGCTTTCTTT; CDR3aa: CASSFDEPGQGIEAFF
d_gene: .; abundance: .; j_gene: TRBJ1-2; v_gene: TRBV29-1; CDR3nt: TGCAGCGTCGAGACAGGACTGGGCTATGGCTACACCTTC; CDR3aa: CSVETGLGYGYTF
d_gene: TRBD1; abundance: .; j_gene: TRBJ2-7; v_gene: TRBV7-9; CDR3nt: TGTGCCAGCAGCTCACCGGACAGGGTAAAAGGAGAGCAGTACTTC; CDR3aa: CASSSPDRVKGEQYF
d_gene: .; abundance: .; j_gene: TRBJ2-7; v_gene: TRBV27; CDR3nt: TGTGCCAGCAGTTTATCCCGGGGGACCGCCTACGAGCAGTACTTC; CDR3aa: CASSLSRGTAYEQYF
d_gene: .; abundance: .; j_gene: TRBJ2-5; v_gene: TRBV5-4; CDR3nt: TGTGCCAGCAGCCCGCCCGGGCAGGGGGGAGAGACCCAGTACTTC; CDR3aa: CASSPPGQGGETQYF
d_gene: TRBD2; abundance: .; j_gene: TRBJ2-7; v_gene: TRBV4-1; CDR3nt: TGCGCCAGCAGCCAAGGGGAACTAGCGGGGGTCCCCGAGCAGTACTTC; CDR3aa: CASSQGELAGVPEQYF
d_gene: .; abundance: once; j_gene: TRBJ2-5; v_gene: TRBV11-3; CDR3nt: TGTGCCAGCAGCTCGGGTGGAAACGCGGAGACCCAGTACTTC; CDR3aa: CASSSGGNAETQYF
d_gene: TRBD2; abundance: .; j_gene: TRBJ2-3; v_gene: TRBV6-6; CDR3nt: TGTGCCAGCAGTTACAGGACTAGCGGGGGCTCGGATACGCAGTATTTT; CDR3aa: CASSYRTSGGSDTQYF
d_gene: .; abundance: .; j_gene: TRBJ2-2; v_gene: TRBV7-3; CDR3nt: TGTGCCAGCAGCCTATACCAGGGGACCGGGGAGCTGTTTTTT; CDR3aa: CASSLYQGTGELFF
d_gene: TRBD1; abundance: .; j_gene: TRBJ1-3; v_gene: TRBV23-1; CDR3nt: TGCGCCAGCAGTCTCTCTCTTGGGGTGGTCGGGACAGGGGTCCCTCTCTCTGGAAACACCATATATTTT; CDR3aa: CASSLSLGVVGTGVPLSGNTIYF
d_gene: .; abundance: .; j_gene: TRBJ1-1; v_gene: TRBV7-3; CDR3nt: TGTGCCAGCAGCTTAGGACAGAGCACTGAAGCTTTCTTT; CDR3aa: CASSLGQSTEAFF
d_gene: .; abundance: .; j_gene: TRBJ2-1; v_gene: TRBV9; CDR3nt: TGTGCCAGCAGCCAAGCTTCGTTCGGGTATAATGAGCAGTTCTTC; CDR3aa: CASSQASFGYNEQFF
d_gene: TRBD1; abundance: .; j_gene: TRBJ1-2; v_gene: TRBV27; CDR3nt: TGTGCCAGCAGTTTAGCCCCTTCCGGACAGGAGGACTACACCTTC; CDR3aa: CASSLAPSGQEDYTF
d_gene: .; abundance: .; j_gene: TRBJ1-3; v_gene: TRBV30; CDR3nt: TGTGCCTGGAGTGTAGGCAGGCGCTCTGGAAACACCATATATTTT; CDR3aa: CAWSVGRRSGNTIYF
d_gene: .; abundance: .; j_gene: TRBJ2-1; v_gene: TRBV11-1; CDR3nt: TGTGCCAGCAGCTTAGTTCGGACTATCCCGGACAATGAGCAGTTCTTC; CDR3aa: CASSLVRTIPDNEQFF
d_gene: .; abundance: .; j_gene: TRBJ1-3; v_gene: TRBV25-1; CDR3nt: TGTGCCAGCAGTGACGCCAGGGGATCTGGAAACACCATATATTTT; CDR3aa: CASSDARGSGNTIYF
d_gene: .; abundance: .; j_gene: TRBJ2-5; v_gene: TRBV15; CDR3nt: TGTGCCACCAGCAGAGGACAGAGCGCCCAAGAGACCCAGTACTTC; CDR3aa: CATSRGQSAQETQYF
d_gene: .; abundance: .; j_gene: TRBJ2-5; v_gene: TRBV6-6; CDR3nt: TGTGCCAGCAGGGATACAGGGTGGGGCGAGACCCAGTACTTC; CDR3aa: CASRDTGWGETQYF
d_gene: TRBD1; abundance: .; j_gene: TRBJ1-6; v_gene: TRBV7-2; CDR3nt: TGTGCCAGCAGCCCCCGGACAGGGGGCATTGATAATTCACCCCTCCACTTT; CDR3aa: CASSPRTGGIDNSPLHF
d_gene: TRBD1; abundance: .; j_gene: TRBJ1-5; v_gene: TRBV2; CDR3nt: TGTGCCAGCATGGGGACAGGGGGCCCTCAGCCCCAGCATTTT; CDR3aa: CASMGTGGPQPQHF
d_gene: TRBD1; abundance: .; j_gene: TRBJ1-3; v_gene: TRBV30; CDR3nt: TGTGCCTGGACCCCAGGACAGGTCTACTCTGGAAACACCATATATTTT; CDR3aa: CAWTPGQVYSGNTIYF
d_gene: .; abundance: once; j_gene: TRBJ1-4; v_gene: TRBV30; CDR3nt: TGTGCCTGGAGTGCCGTCGATGCGGGCGGTGATGAAAAACTGTTTTTT; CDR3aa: CAWSAVDAGGDEKLFF
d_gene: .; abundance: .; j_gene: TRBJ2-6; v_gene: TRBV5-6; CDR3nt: TGTGCCAGCAGCTTGCTTCCGGCTGGGGCCAACGTCCTGACTTTC; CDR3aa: CASSLLPAGANVLTF
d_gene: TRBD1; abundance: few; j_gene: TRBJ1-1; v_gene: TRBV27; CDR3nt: TGTGCCAGCAGTGACCTCCGACAGGGCCCCGGCACTGAAGCTTTCTTT; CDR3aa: CASSDLRQGPGTEAFF
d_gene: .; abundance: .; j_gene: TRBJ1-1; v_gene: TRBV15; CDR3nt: TGTGCCACCAGCAGGGGGACTTTAGTGCTCGAGATGAACACTGAAGCTTTCTTT; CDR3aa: CATSRGTLVLEMNTEAFF